This T cell receptor (beta chain) was observed in a study of blood T cell repertoires in COVID-19. On the study more broadly: Sources were T cells, B-cell-depleted T cells, or PBMCs; the material itself was cDNA or gDNA.

The CDR3 runs to 13 residues. With 8 bases removed from V and 6 bases from J, the gap between germline ends came to 16 bases. Germline CDR1 is LNHDA and CDR2 is SQIVND (reference sequence). This clone was detected a few times. For recovered donors of Cohort 3, there were two negative PCRs, clearance, or symptom resolution. TCRdb's table, derived via immunoSEQ multiplex PCR, lists solely in-frame clones and lacks some. The sample records about 300,000 clones, around 90% being singletons. The clonotype comes from a woman in her 30s who had recovered from COVID-19. The genes are TRBV19 and TRBJ1-1; D call uncertain. Sample: PBMCs or T cells enriched from blood (not recorded which). The CDR3 spells CASGGRTFPEAFF. In DNA, the CDR3 is TGTGCCAGTGGTGGGCGAACTTTCCCTGAAGCTTTCTTT.